Shown below are 24 T cell receptor beta chains from a single sample sequenced in a study of human CD8 memory T cell subsets. Sequencing libraries of TCR beta were made by UMI-labeled 5' RACE. After re-calling the 5' RACE reads, TCRdb lists one entry per CDR3 protein, DNA absent. The sample includes about 11,000 distinct CDR3 sequences. The sequenced sample consisted of CD8+ stem-like memory T cells (TSCM and TCM) sorted from PBMCs. Subset given: stem-like memory CD8 T cells (TSTEM), CCR7+ PD-1- TIGIT-. The receptors were sampled from a human donor in good health.

This clonotype ranks as medium-sized (0.01 to 0.1%) in terms of frequency. The chain has TRBV29-1 and TRBJ1-5; TCRdb gives TRBD1 as the D gene, but with no DNA this cannot be confirmed. CDR3 length: 14 residues. In germline, CDR1 is SQVTM, CDR2 ANQGSEA. The CDR3 is CSVDSDRGHQPQHF.

The rearrangement joins TRBV7-3 to TRBJ2-1; absent DNA, TCRdb's TRBD1 call cannot be checked. Germline V gives CDR1 SGHTA, CDR2 FQGTGA. This CDR3 has 15 amino acids. This CDR3 is CASSLEGVLYNEQFF.

The chain carries TRBV9 and TRBJ2-3; TCRdb designates TRBD2, a call that cannot be tested without DNA. Germline CDR1 reads SGDLS; CDR2 reads YYNGEE. The CDR3 is 16 amino acids. This chain's CDR3 is CASSAEGTGVSNTQYF.

The CDR3 reads CASSFGTSDQETQYF. The chain couples TRBV7-9 to TRBJ2-5; the D call of TRBD2 rests on TCRdb alone, since no DNA is present to check it. The CDR3 is 15 amino acids. Germline assignment: CDR1 SEHNR and CDR2 FQNEAQ (reference sequence). The full variable domain, rest sourced from reference TRBV7-9 and TRBJ2-5, is DTGVSQNPRHKITKRGQNVTFRCDPISEHNRLYWYRQTLGQGPEFLTYFQNEAQLEKSRLLSDRFSAERPKGSFSTLEIQRTEQGDSAMYLCASSFGTSDQETQYFGPGTRLLVL.

The V call is TRBV7-9, the J call TRBJ1-5; absent DNA, TCRdb's TRBD1 call cannot be checked. Germline values: CDR1 SEHNR, CDR2 FQNEAQ (reference sequence). The CDR3 is 16 residues long. The CDR3 loop is CASSLHTGDPNQPQHF.

The CDR3 region is CSARSGDRDVFYNYGYTF. This chain links TRBV20-1 with TRBJ1-2; no DNA is available, so the TRBD1 call from TCRdb remains unchecked. The CDR3 length is 18 residues. Germline V gene data show CDR1 as DFQATT and CDR2 as SNEGSKA (reference sequence).

The chain links TRBV19 to TRBJ2-1; no DNA is available, so the TRBD2 call from TCRdb remains unchecked. Germline CDR1 and CDR2: LNHDA and SQIVND (reference sequence). The CDR3 runs to 15 residues. CDR3 residues: CASSFTSGSSNEQFF. Variable domain in full (rest from reference TRBV19 and TRBJ2-1): DGGITQSPKYLFRKEGQNVTLSCEQNLNHDAMYWYRQDPGQGLRLIYYSQIVNDFQKGDIAEGYSVSREKKESFPLTVTSAQKNPTAFYLCASSFTSGSSNEQFFGPGTRLTVL.

This sequence joins TRBV5-1 and TRBJ2-1. The CDR3 is 14 amino acids. The germline V gene has CDR1 SGHRS and CDR2 YFSETQ. The CDR3 is CASSLRHSYNEQFF.

This clonotype is deemed large by its frequency. This CDR3 is CASSLSRNYEQYF. This sequence joins TRBV12-3 or TRBV12-4 and TRBJ2-7. This CDR3 contains 13 residues.

This chain uses TRBV7-8 with TRBJ2-7; TCRdb names TRBD1, which stays unverified in the absence of DNA. Germline CDR1 reads SGHVS; CDR2 reads FQNEAQ. The CDR3 is made up of 13 amino acids. The CDR3 sequence: CASRYGTPYEQYF.

V usage is TRBV6-1 and J usage is TRBJ2-1; the D call from TCRdb, TRBD1, cannot be confirmed without DNA. Germline CDR1 reads MNHNS; CDR2 reads SASEGT. The CDR3 runs 15 residues. CDR3 sequence reads: CASSEERTEYNEQFF.

The V and J genes are TRBV24-1 and TRBJ2-1; TCRdb's assignment of TRBD1 cannot be checked, as there is no DNA. CDR1 and CDR2 (germline): KGHDR, SFDVKD. The CDR3 runs to 13 residues. CDR3 sequence: CATSDSTVNEQFF.

The J gene is TRBJ2-1, the V gene TRBV2; the D call from TCRdb, TRBD1, cannot be confirmed without DNA. Germline CDR1 reads SNHLY; CDR2 reads FYNNEI. The CDR3 is made up of 13 amino acids. CDR3 sequence reads: CASSDVGNNEQFF.

The chain links TRBV4-1 to TRBJ2-4; the D gene TCRdb calls, TRBD2, cannot be checked with no DNA. The germline CDR1 and CDR2 sequences are MGHRA and YSYEKL. The CDR3 contains 14 residues. CDR3 protein: CASSQDKPSDIQYF.

The chain has TRBV7-9 and TRBJ2-7; lacking DNA, the TRBD1 call made by TCRdb goes unchecked. This CDR3 contains 15 residues. Germline V gene sequence: CDR1 SEHNR, CDR2 FQNEAQ (reference sequence). The CDR3 sequence is CASSFQGGDSYEQYF.

The chain links TRBV23-1 to TRBJ2-3; TCRdb picks TRBD2, but there is no DNA to check that call. TRBV23-1 is classed as an ORF, of uncertain function. The CDR3 totals 19 residues. CDR3 sequence: CASSQSYSGPCVSTDTQYF.

The chain uses TRBV20-1 and TRBJ2-3; lacking DNA, the TRBD2 call made by TCRdb goes unchecked. The CDR3 loop spans 16 amino acids. Germline V gene lookup returns CDR1 DFQATT and CDR2 SNEGSKA (reference sequence). CDR3 region: CSARRESDPLTDTQYF.

This chain joins TRBV9 and TRBJ2-1; no DNA is available, so the TRBD2 call from TCRdb remains unchecked. There are 16 residues in the CDR3. The germline CDR1 and CDR2 sequences are SGDLS and YYNGEE. The CDR3 protein is CASSPPTSGMYNEQFF.

The chain is built from TRBV6-2 or TRBV6-3 and TRBJ1-6; TCRdb names TRBD1, which stays unverified in the absence of DNA. CDR3 size: 17 residues. Germline V gene sequence: CDR1 MNHEY, CDR2 SVGEGT. CDR3: CASSYEGVGSVYSPLHF.

Considering frequency, this clonotype is medium-sized (0.01 to 0.1%). The chain carries TRBV20-1 and TRBJ1-3. The germline V gene has CDR1 DFQATT and CDR2 SNEGSKA (reference sequence). The CDR3 runs to 17 residues. Here the CDR3 reads CSARGTLTQGSGNTIYF.

Its frequency marks this clonotype as medium-sized (0.01 to 0.1%). The V gene is TRBV7-9, the J gene TRBJ1-4. The CDR3 is 12 amino acids. Germline CDR1 and CDR2: SEHNR and FQNEAQ (reference sequence). The CDR3 protein is CASSFPTEKLFF.

According to its frequency, this clonotype is medium-sized. This CDR3 is CASSPPEVDTQYF. The rearrangement links TRBV13 to TRBJ2-3; TCRdb calls TRBD1, which cannot be checked without DNA. Germline V gives CDR1 PRHDT, CDR2 FYEKMQ (reference sequence). The length of the CDR3 is 13 residues.

This clonotype ranks as medium-sized in terms of frequency. The V and J genes are TRBV28 and TRBJ2-7; TCRdb reports TRBD1, a call that lacks DNA to check it against. Germline loops: CDR1 MDHEN, CDR2 SYDVKM. There are 17 residues in the CDR3. The CDR3 reads CASSIWDRSSNTYEQYF.

The gene calls are TRBV12-3 or TRBV12-4 and TRBJ2-3; TCRdb's D call, TRBD2, is unchecked because there is no DNA. This CDR3 has 17 residues. CDR3 protein: CASSLGLAGTSTDTQYF.